This T cell receptor beta chain was observed in a study of T cell clusters in autoimmune cytopenias (dated 2019 in TCRdb). With regard to the full study: A median TRB sequencing depth of 50,000 to 60,000 reads per sample was reached, and a median of roughly 2,000 distinct TRB clonotypes per sample was obtained. TRB and IGH repertoires from peripheral blood were sequenced in autoimmune cytopenia patients at active disease and during treatment follow-up, with healthy, CLL and autoimmune hepatitis controls included alongside. The goal of the study was to determine whether autoimmune cytopenia patients have a disease-specific immune repertoire signature that could serve as a blood-based biomarker.

Multiplex PCR with a touch-down protocol amplified TRB rearrangements, with the TRB-A and TRB-B primer pools combined in a single tube. Illumina adapters and sample indices were attached to the amplicons through two consecutive PCR reactions using Phusion HS II polymerase. The amplicons were gel-purified using the NucleoSpin Gel and PCR Clean-up kit, after which quantification was performed by Qubit and quality was checked on an Agilent 2100 Bioanalyzer. Libraries were sequenced on an Illumina MiSeq using 600-cycle, single-indexed, paired-end runs. The original pipeline was this. MiXCR version 2.1.12 with the default MiXCR reference library was used to align and assemble TRB reads. A clone was defined by each unique CDR3 nucleotide sequence, and the analysis included only productive sequences supported by at least two reads. Repertoire diversity was assessed with alpha-parameterized diversity profiles (alpha 0 to 5), including the Shannon (alpha 1) and Simpson (alpha 2) indices, which were computed with an R script. Combinatorial TRB VJ usage was calculated with the tcR package and was compared between cohorts by principal component analysis performed with ade4. Using GLIPH, TCRbeta CDR3s were clustered on pairs of cohorts matched for age and read depth, and a Wilcoxon test was used to compare cluster frequencies. Following reprocessing of the reads by TCRdb, the data hold one row per CDR3 protein sequence and no DNA is available. Clone size and V and J calls follow TCRdb, not the original study. The sample's records list 3,000 to 4,000 distinct CDR3 sequences. Under 45% of the sample comes from the top ten.

TRB amplification used roughly 270 ng of peripheral blood genomic DNA, 30,000 to 40,000 genome equivalents, per sample. This clonotype is medium-sized (0.01 to 0.1%) by its frequency; no count is available. Its specific antigen is unknown. What the work shows at the level of the full study, not this receptor alone: The cluster-lack signature was not observed for secondary cytopenia versus CLL, as the signature was apparently masked by the dominant lymphoma-associated repertoire. The T cell clusters were defined only in silico, and the functional role of the clusters still needed to be validated experimentally. Shifts in the TRB repertoire, including less even repertoires in secondary cytopenia and CLL, were mostly a reflection of lymphoma bias and not of autoimmunity. The GLIPH analysis suggested a lack of physiological T cell clusters in primary autoimmune cytopenia patients, since approximately 50 clusters were exclusive to healthy donors whereas 17 were exclusive to patients. Healthy donors had almost three times as many exclusive TRB clusters as active autoimmune hepatitis patients, a finding consistent with an autoimmunity-wide signature.

The CDR3 contains 14 residues, cysteine and phenylalanine counted. The nucleotide record is missing. Per the germline V gene (reference sequence), SGHNT is the CDR1 and YYREEE is the CDR2. The receptor was derived from a human donor with an autoimmune cytopenia or autoimmune hepatitis (not recorded which). Sequencing used peripheral blood. This chain is built from TRBV5-4 and TRBJ2-7; TCRdb lists TRBD2, though no DNA is available to test this call. The CDR3 region reads CASSKGLAAYEQYF. The CDR3 plus the reference TRBV5-4 and TRBJ2-7 genes for the other parts give the full variable domain: ETGVTQSPTHLIKTRGQQVTLRCSSQSGHNTVSWYQQALGQGPQFIFQYYREEENGRGNFPPRFSGLQFPNYSSELNVNALELDDSALYLCASSKGLAAYEQYFGPGTRLTVT.